A selection of T cell receptor beta chains follows, all from one sample in a study of blood T cell repertoires in COVID-19. The method was immunoSEQ multiplex PCR; TCRdb's version includes in-frame clones alone and lacks a portion of them. The repertoire includes fewer than 400,000 clones, over 75% of them detected once, and less than 6.5% sits in the top ten. Sample: PBMCs or T cells enriched from blood (not recorded which). The origin of the receptors is a man aged 30 to 45 who had recovered from COVID-19. Each CDR3 is given with its conserved first and last residue. D genes are given only for firm matches. Only some rows state a clone size, as once, few, many or a class for expanded clones.

j_gene,abundance,d_gene,len,v_gene,CDR3nt,CDR3aa
TRBJ1-4,.,TRBD1,18,TRBV5-6,TGTGCCAGCAGCTTGGCTGGTGTGGGACAGAACTCCTACGAAAAACTGTTTTTT,CASSLAGVGQNSYEKLFF
TRBJ2-1,.,TRBD1,14,TRBV7-3,TGTGCCAGCAGCCCGGGACAGGGATACAATGAGCAGTTCTTC,CASSPGQGYNEQFF
TRBJ1-6,few,.,13,TRBV29-1,TGCAGCGCCCAGCTGGGGGCAGGGTCACCCCTCCACTTT,CSAQLGAGSPLHF
TRBJ2-7,.,.,12,TRBV3-1/TRBV3-2,TGTGCCAGCAGCCGACAGGCGGTAGAGCAGTACTTC,CASSRQAVEQYF
TRBJ2-5,.,TRBD1,17,TRBV6-1,TGTGCCAGCAGTGAAGGACCAGGACAGGTTCGGGAAGAGACCCAGTACTTC,CASSEGPGQVREETQYF
TRBJ1-2,.,TRBD1,17,TRBV19,TGTGCCAGTAGTACGACCGGGACAGGACGTTCTAACTATGGCTACACCTTC,CASSTTGTGRSNYGYTF
TRBJ2-7,.,TRBD1,17,TRBV3-1/TRBV3-2,TGTGCCAGCAGCCAAGATTTGTGGGACAGGGGGCCCTACGAGCAGTACTTC,CASSQDLWDRGPYEQYF
TRBJ2-5,few,.,15,TRBV7-2,TGTGCCAGCAGCTTTTATAGGGGGGGCCGAGAGACCCAGTACTTC,CASSFYRGGRETQYF
TRBJ2-2,.,.,13,TRBV6-4,TGTGCCAGCAGCACTCTAAACACCGGGGAGCTGTTTTTT,CASSTLNTGELFF
TRBJ1-1,.,TRBD1,15,TRBV19,TGTGCCAGTAGTACTACAGGACAGGGGAACACTGAAGCTTTCTTT,CASSTTGQGNTEAFF
TRBJ2-2,.,TRBD1,19,TRBV18,TGTGCCAGCTCACCACTTATAGGGACAGGGAGAGGAGGCACCGGGGAGCTGTTTTTT,CASSPLIGTGRGGTGELFF
TRBJ1-5,.,TRBD1,14,TRBV5-5,TGTGCCAGCAGCATCGACAGGGGTCATCAGCCCCAGCATTTT,CASSIDRGHQPQHF
TRBJ1-1,few,TRBD1,15,TRBV5-4,TGTGCCAGCAGCTACAGGGACAGAATGAACACTGAAGCTTTCTTT,CASSYRDRMNTEAFF
TRBJ1-6,.,TRBD1,16,TRBV6-2/TRBV6-3,TGTGCCAGCAGTTCCCCTCGGACAGGTGGAACGTCACCCCTCCACTTT,CASSSPRTGGTSPLHF
TRBJ2-7,.,.,13,TRBV21-1,TGTGCCGCCTGGGGGGACAGGATCTACGAGCAGTACTTC,CAAWGDRIYEQYF
TRBJ2-1,.,TRBD2,15,TRBV7-3,TGTGCCAGCAGCTCCCAACTAGCGGGGGTCAATGAGCAGTTCTTC,CASSSQLAGVNEQFF
TRBJ2-3,.,.,17,TRBV21-1,TGTGCCAGCAGCAAACCCCACGTCGACAGGGATGTAGATACGCAGTATTTT,CASSKPHVDRDVDTQYF
TRBJ2-5,.,.,13,TRBV6-5,TGTGCCAGCCTTAAGGGGGATGGAGAGACCCAGTACTTC,CASLKGDGETQYF